These 7 T cell receptor beta chains originate from one sample sequenced in a study of cytomegalovirus exposure and HLA in healthy donors. In the PCR, 60 Vbeta and 13 Jbeta primers were used. Sequencing was performed with immunoSEQ multiplex PCR; in TCRdb, only in-frame clones are kept and a portion is missing. The sample lists 200,000 to 250,000 clones, more than 60% occurring once. The sequenced sample was PBMCs. The receptors come from a man aged 35-49 years in good health and CMV-seronegative.

V usage is TRBV4-3 and J usage is TRBJ1-2, with D perhaps TRBD1 (6 bases). Deletions cut 1 base from V and 8 bases from J, with 17 bases between. Germline V gives CDR1 LGHNA, CDR2 YSLEER. CDR3 size: 15 residues. The CDR3 region has the DNA TGCGCCAGCAGCCAAGCGGGGACACTACTCGGGGGCTACACCTTC. Encoded protein: CASSQAGTLLGGYTF.

The rearrangement uses TRBV5-1 and TRBJ2-2; 9 positions agree with TRBD2. CDR1 is SGHRS, CDR2 YFSETQ, per germline. Unmatched junction bases numbered 2, after V lost 0 bases and J lost 5 bases. This CDR3 is built from 15 residues. The CDR3 DNA is TGCGCCAGCAGCTTGGGGCTAGCGGGAACCGGGGAGCTGTTTTTT. This encodes CASSLGLAGTGELFF.

Details on this clone: Other DNA sequences in the same sample also yield this CDR3. V gene TRBV6-5 combines with J gene TRBJ2-7, with D tentatively TRBD1 (6 bases). The ends were cut back, 6 bases at V and 0 bases at J, with 12 bases in the middle. Looked up from germline, CDR1 is MNHEY and CDR2 is SVGAGI. The CDR3 is made up of 14 amino acids. CDR3 sequence reads: CASSSGTNSYEQYF. CDR3 DNA sequence: TGTGCCAGCAGCTCCGGGACAAACTCCTACGAGCAGTACTTC.

This clone has more than one count but fewer than ten. This chain connects TRBV9 to TRBJ2-7, with 7 bases that match TRBD2. The CDR3 extends over 12 amino acids. The V and J ends lost 3 bases and 4 bases, in that order; junction bases with no gene match: 1. From germline, CDR1 is SGDLS and CDR2 YYNGEE. CDR3 region: CASSGEGYEQYF. As DNA, the CDR3 is TGTGCCAGCAGCGGGGAGGGTTACGAGCAGTACTTC.

This clone appeared a single time. This chain joins TRBV6-1 and TRBJ1-2; 9 positions match TRBD1. The CDR3 sequence is 14 residues long. Losses at the gene ends were 8 bases for V and 8 bases for J; bases not matched to a gene: 12. Per the germline V gene, CDR1 is MNHNS and CDR2 is SASEGT. The CDR3 nucleotides read TGTGCCAGCCAGGTACAGGGGGCTGTGCGAGGCTACACCTTC. Protein sequence: CASQVQGAVRGYTF.

This clone was seen a few times. The V call is TRBV28, the J call TRBJ2-7, with D possibly TRBD2 on 6 matching bases. V was shortened by 6 bases and J by 2 bases, with 23 bases between the two germline ends. CDR3 size: 17 residues. Germline lookup yields CDR1 MDHEN and CDR2 SYDVKM. CDR3 nucleotide sequence: TGTGCCAGCAGCACCCCCCTCGGAGCGGGTTTTCCCTACGAGCAGTACTTC. Its translation is CASSTPLGAGFPYEQYF.

The chain combines TRBV7-9 with TRBJ1-5; no clear D. The V gene lost 1 base and the J gene lost 6 bases, with 13 bases spanning the gap. The CDR3 runs to 15 residues. CDR1 is SEHNR and CDR2 is FQNEAQ in the germline V gene (reference sequence). The chain's CDR3 is CASSLVEENGQPQHF. Written as DNA, the CDR3 is TGTGCCAGCAGCTTAGTTGAGGAGAATGGTCAGCCCCAGCATTTT. The full variable domain, its missing parts supplied by reference TRBV7-9 and TRBJ1-5, is DTGVSQNPRHKITKRGQNVTFRCDPISEHNRLYWYRQTLGQGPEFLTYFQNEAQLEKSRLLSDRFSAERPKGSFSTLEIQRTEQGDSAMYLCASSLVEENGQPQHFGDGTRLSIL.